This is a list of T cell receptor beta chains from one sample in a study of shared clonotypes between healthy human individuals. Assay used: immunoSEQ multiplex PCR; TCRdb lists only in-frame clones, some missing. The repertoire holds fewer than 600,000 clones, around 81% seen once, with around 12% in the top ten. The sample consisted of PBMCs. The receptors come from a woman aged 35 to 49 in good health. Some clones in this sample may be carry-over from other donors' samples. Both conserved end residues are part of each CDR3. D genes are given only for firm matches. Size is stated for part of the rows, as once, few or many counts, or as a class when the clone is expanded.

cdr3_nt cdr3_aa j_call v_call clone_size d_call
TGCGCCAGCAGCTTCACCGGTCCCAACTATGGCTACACCTTC CASSFTGPNYGYTF TRBJ1-2 TRBV5-1 - -
TGTGCCAGCAGCGTCAGCACTAGCGACATATACGAGCAGTACTTC CASSVSTSDIYEQYF TRBJ2-7 TRBV9 once TRBD2
TGCAGCGTTGGTCTGGGGGGCCCAAGGGCTTTCTTT CSVGLGGPRAFF TRBJ1-1 TRBV29-1 many -
TGTGCCAGCAGCTTATTTTCTAGCGGGAGCCCCTGGGCGGGAGACAAGTACTTC CASSLFSSGSPWAGDKYF TRBJ2-5 TRBV7-8 few TRBD2
TGTGCCAGCAGCGTTAGTACGGGGAACACTGAAGCTTTCTTT CASSVSTGNTEAFF TRBJ1-1 TRBV9 - -
TGTGCCATCAGGAACCTTGGCACGGGGGAGCTGTTTTTT CAIRNLGTGELFF TRBJ2-2 TRBV10-3 - -
TGCGCCAGCAGTGAGTATTCGGGAGTAGACAATGAGCAGTTCTTC CASSEYSGVDNEQFF TRBJ2-1 TRBV10-1 - -
TGCGCCAGCAGCCAAGACACCGGGGCCCGAACTGAAGCTTTCTTT CASSQDTGARTEAFF TRBJ1-1 TRBV4-1 - -
TGTGCCAGCAGCCCCCCTGGGGGAAACTATGGCTACACCTTC CASSPPGGNYGYTF TRBJ1-2 TRBV7-2 - -
TGTGCCAGCAGCTTAACGCCAGGGCAAGAGACCCAGTACTTC CASSLTPGQETQYF TRBJ2-5 TRBV7-3 - -
TGTGCCTGGAGTATAACTAGCGGGAGGGCCACTGAGCAGTTCTTC CAWSITSGRATEQFF TRBJ2-1 TRBV30 - TRBD2
TGTGCCAGCAAAATAGCGGGAGGGCCGATACTGTACTTC CASKIAGGPILYF TRBJ2-7 TRBV4-2 - TRBD2
TGCGCCTGGGATCCGGGACTGAGGGCTGAGCAGTTCTTC CAWDPGLRAEQFF TRBJ2-1 TRBV30 - -
TGTGCCAGCAGCCAATCTCGGACTAGCGGGATTTACGAGCAGTACTTC CASSQSRTSGIYEQYF TRBJ2-7 TRBV13 - TRBD2
TGTGCCAGCAGCCGACGTGGAGGGCCGGACGCCTACAATGAGCAGTTCTTC CASSRRGGPDAYNEQFF TRBJ2-1 TRBV7-3 - -
TGCGCCAGCGCTCGGGGGAGTACGTACACAGATACGCAGTATTTT CASARGSTYTDTQYF TRBJ2-3 TRBV5-1 - -
TGTGCCAGCAGTAACCCAGACAGGAACTATGGCTACACCTTC CASSNPDRNYGYTF TRBJ1-2 TRBV6-1 few -
TGTGCCAGCAGCTTGGGAAGGGTTAACTATGGCTACACCTTC CASSLGRVNYGYTF TRBJ1-2 TRBV7-9 - -
TGTGCCCAGAGGCGGGAGAATCTCAATGAGCAGTTCTTC CAQRRENLNEQFF TRBJ2-1 TRBV30 - TRBD2
TGTGCCAGCAGTGACCGACAGGGGACAGGGGCCAACGTCCTGACTTTC CASSDRQGTGANVLTF TRBJ2-6 TRBV6-1 - TRBD1
TGTGCCAGCAGCCCCCGTATTGGGCGTGTGGCGGTGGGCTATGGCTACACCTTC CASSPRIGRVAVGYGYTF TRBJ1-2 TRBV28 - -
TGTGCCAGCGGTAGGGAATATGGCTACACCTTC CASGREYGYTF TRBJ1-2 TRBV28 - -
TGTGCCAGCAGCGCACGGGACAGGATCCCCCGAAGCTCCTACAATGAGCAGTTCTTC CASSARDRIPRSSYNEQFF TRBJ2-1 TRBV7-8 - TRBD1
TGTGCCAGCAGCTTGGGACGGAACTACGGCTACACCTTC CASSLGRNYGYTF TRBJ1-2 TRBV5-1 - -
TGTGCCAGCAGTCCCCGGGGGCCCGGGTCCTACGAGCAGTACTTC CASSPRGPGSYEQYF TRBJ2-7 TRBV28 - -
TGTGCCAGCAGCTTAGTACTAGCGGGAGGGAAAAGCACAGATACGCAGTATTTT CASSLVLAGGKSTDTQYF TRBJ2-3 TRBV7-2 many TRBD2
TGTGCCAGCTCACCCAGGGAAACAGGGTTCTATGGCTACACCTTC CASSPRETGFYGYTF TRBJ1-2 TRBV18 - -
TGTGCCTGGAGTACAGGCTACGAGCAGTACTTC CAWSTGYEQYF TRBJ2-7 TRBV30 - -
TGTGCCAGCAGCTCCAGCGGGGCGAAGTGGTACGAGCAGTACTTC CASSSSGAKWYEQYF TRBJ2-7 TRBV7-9 - TRBD2
TGCGCCAGCAGTGAGTCGAGGAGTGGGCGGGAGGAGACCCAGTACTTC CASSESRSGREETQYF TRBJ2-5 TRBV10-1 - TRBD2
TGTGCCAGCAGCACTACAGGGGCCGTCGGGGAAAAACTGTTTTTT CASSTTGAVGEKLFF TRBJ1-4 TRBV9 - TRBD1
TGCAGCGTCGCCGGGACAGGGGGCTTGGAGCAGTACTTC CSVAGTGGLEQYF TRBJ2-7 TRBV29-1 few TRBD1
TGTGCCAGCAGTTTCCGGGCGGGCTATGGCTACACCTTC CASSFRAGYGYTF TRBJ1-2 TRBV28 once -
TGCGCCAGCAGCTTGTACGGGGACTCCTACAATGAGCAGTTCTTC CASSLYGDSYNEQFF TRBJ2-1 TRBV5-1 - -
TGTGCCAGCAGCTTTGTGGACAGGGGTAGGAACACTGAAGCTTTCTTT CASSFVDRGRNTEAFF TRBJ1-1 TRBV5-6 few TRBD1
TGTGCCAGCTCCGTGGACAGGGAGGGTGCTGAAGCTTTCTTT CASSVDREGAEAFF TRBJ1-1 TRBV18 many TRBD1
TGTGCCAAGACCGGGACCGAGGACTACAATGAGCAGTTCTTC CAKTGTEDYNEQFF TRBJ2-1 TRBV2 - -
TGTGCCAGCAGTTCACTCAGGGACACCGGGGAGCTGTTTTTT CASSSLRDTGELFF TRBJ2-2 TRBV28 - -
TGTGCCAGCAGCCCCTCGACAGGCAACACAGATACGCAGTATTTT CASSPSTGNTDTQYF TRBJ2-3 TRBV7-9 once -
TGTGCCAGCATACTAGAGGGTCAAGAGACCCAGTACTTC CASILEGQETQYF TRBJ2-5 TRBV2 - -
TGTGCCTCTTCGAGCCAGGGGGTTATTGGGGACACCATATATTTT CASSSQGVIGDTIYF TRBJ1-3 TRBV30 - TRBD1
TGTGCCAGCTCTCCGGACAGGGAGGAGCAGTACTTC CASSPDREEQYF TRBJ2-7 TRBV18 few TRBD1
TGTGCCAGCATATCCTATCCGGAGGACACTGAAGCTTTCTTT CASISYPEDTEAFF TRBJ1-1 TRBV6-5 - -
TGCAGCGTGGGGGAGCGGGACGAGGGTTACAATGAGCAGTTCTTC CSVGERDEGYNEQFF TRBJ2-1 TRBV29-1 - TRBD2
TGTGCCAGCATGAGAGGGGCTAGCAATCAGCCCCAGCATTTT CASMRGASNQPQHF TRBJ1-5 TRBV2 - -
TGCGCCAGCAGCTTGGCACTAGCGGATTACAATGAGCAGTTCTTC CASSLALADYNEQFF TRBJ2-1 TRBV5-1 - TRBD2
TGTGCCAGTAGCAGCTTCGGGTTTTCCTACGAGCAGTACTTC CASSSFGFSYEQYF TRBJ2-7 TRBV19 once -
TGTGCCAGCAGCTACGGGAAAAACACCGGGGAGCTGTTTTTT CASSYGKNTGELFF TRBJ2-2 TRBV7-3 - -
TGTGCCTGGAGTCACGGACTAGCGGGAGGGTACGGCGAGCAGTACTTC CAWSHGLAGGYGEQYF TRBJ2-7 TRBV30 - TRBD2
TGCGCCAGCAGCTTGGACAGCTACAATGAAAAACTGTTTTTT CASSLDSYNEKLFF TRBJ1-4 TRBV5-1 - -
TGTGCCAGCAGTTACGGCGGGAGGGCCCACAATGAGCAGTTCTTC CASSYGGRAHNEQFF TRBJ2-1 TRBV6-5 - TRBD2
TGTGCCAGCAGTTTACCAGATAACCTCTATGGCTACACCTTC CASSLPDNLYGYTF TRBJ1-2 TRBV28 - -
TGTGCCAGCAGTCGGACTAGCGGTACCTCCTACGAGCAGTACTTC CASSRTSGTSYEQYF TRBJ2-7 TRBV5-5 - TRBD2